The present entry profiles one T cell receptor (beta chain) with its context. Its antigen is as yet unknown. Every donor was a healthy person donating bone marrow. The data were taken from a study of cytomegalovirus exposure and HLA in healthy donors. The CDR3 has 15 residues. The V gene end was trimmed by 7 bases and the J gene end by 9 bases; junction bases not matched to a gene: 13. The germline CDR1 and CDR2 sequences are PRHDT and FYEKMQ (reference sequence). Whole-study results and caveats: A later analysis by the authors found several of the most significant clusters apparently linked to common viral pathogens. In terms of immune exposure information, only CMV serostatus was available.

A multiplex PCR was run with 60 Vbeta primers and 13 Jbeta primers. Original processing notes: Later reanalysis found approximately 80 million unique TCR beta chains, around 10 million of them shared. Some clones are missing from TCRdb's copy, which holds only in-frame ones; the method was immunoSEQ multiplex PCR. V, J and clone size were drawn from that table, and D and trimming were deduced from the DNA. The sample shows some 190,000 clones, more than 75% of them seen only once. The sequence derives from a woman between 45 and 60 years old in good health and CMV-seronegative. Sequencing input: PBMCs. The chain has TRBV13 and TRBJ2-1; 9 bases align to TRBD1. The CDR3: CASTHPGTGNPEQFF. Here the CDR3 DNA reads TGTGCCAGCACCCACCCCGGGACAGGGAACCCTGAGCAGTTCTTC.